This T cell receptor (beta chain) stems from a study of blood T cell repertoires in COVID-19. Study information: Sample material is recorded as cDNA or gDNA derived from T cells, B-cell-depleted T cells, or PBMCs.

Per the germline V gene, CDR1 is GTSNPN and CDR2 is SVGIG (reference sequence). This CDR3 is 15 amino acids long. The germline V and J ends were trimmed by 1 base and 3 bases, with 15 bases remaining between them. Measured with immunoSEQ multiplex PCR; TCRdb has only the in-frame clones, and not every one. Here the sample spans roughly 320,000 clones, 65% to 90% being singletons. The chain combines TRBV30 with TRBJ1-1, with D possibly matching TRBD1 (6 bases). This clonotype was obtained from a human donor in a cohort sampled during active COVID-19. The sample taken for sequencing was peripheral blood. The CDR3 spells CAWSGGGRIYTEAFF. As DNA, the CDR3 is TGTGCCTGGAGTGGCGGGGGGCGGATATACACTGAAGCTTTCTTT.